The 23 T cell receptor beta chains reported below all come from one sample, sequenced in a study of long-term antiretroviral therapy in people with HIV. Survey-level resolution applied to immunoSEQ assay v3.0. Generated by immunoSEQ multiplex PCR, the TCRdb table keeps only in-frame clones and is missing some. The top ten clones hold around 12% of a sample with approximately 32,000 clones, approximately 85% of them seen once. The sequences come from unsorted PBMCs, collected 0.3 years after starting antiretroviral therapy. The receptors originated from a man younger than 30 with HIV.

This clone has just one count. The CDR3 sequence is CASTITGVDETQYF. The CDR3 region has the DNA TGTGCCAGCACCATAACAGGGGTCGACGAGACCCAGTACTTC. The gene calls are TRBV2 and TRBJ2-5, with 7 positions matching TRBD1. The CDR3 contains 14 residues. Per germline, CDR1 SNHLY and CDR2 FYNNEI. J lost 5 bases, V lost 7 bases, and 10 bases had no gene match.

J is TRBJ1-1 and V is TRBV5-6, with D unresolved. The CDR3 covers 13 residues. With 5 bases removed from V and 4 bases from J, the gap between germline ends came to 12 bases. Germline CDR1 reads SGHDT; CDR2 reads YYEEEE. DNA for the CDR3: TGTGCCAGCAGGCCGGGCTCAAGCACTGAAGCTTTCTTT. Translating it yields CASRPGSSTEAFF.

This clone showed up just once. The rearrangement joins TRBV19 to TRBJ2-2; the D gene could be TRBD1 or TRBD2 (5 bases each). CDR1 and CDR2 (germline): LNHDA, SQIVND (reference sequence). V lost 1 base, J lost 6 bases, and 15 bases lay in between. This CDR3 contains 16 residues. The CDR3 DNA reads as TGTGCCAGTAGTATAGGGGGGATTAGCTTGGCCGGGGAGCTGTTTTTT. This translates into CASSIGGISLAGELFF.

This chain joins TRBV11-3 and TRBJ2-7, with 8 bases lining up with TRBD2. The J segment lost 3 bases and the V segment lost 5 bases, leaving 3 bases of the junction unmatched. The CDR3 has 13 amino acids. The germline V gene has CDR1 SGHNT and CDR2 YENEEA. As DNA, the CDR3 is TGTGCCAGCAGCCGGGGGGGTAGCTACGAGCAGTACTTC. Translated, it gives CASSRGGSYEQYF.

The chain carries TRBV11-2 and TRBJ2-7; 7 nucleotides align to TRBD1. The ends lost 0 bases at V and 4 bases at J; junction bases unmatched: 3. The CDR3 consists of 14 residues. CDR1 and CDR2 from the germline V gene are SGHAT and FQNNGV. CDR3 sequence (DNA): TGTGCCAGCAGCTTAGAACAGGGGTCTTACGAGCAGTACTTC. It is translated as CASSLEQGSYEQYF.

This clone came up a few times. This chain links TRBV6-1 with TRBJ2-2; D remains ambiguous. The V gene lost 2 bases and the J gene lost 1 base, with 8 bases spanning the gap. Looked up from germline, CDR1 is MNHNS and CDR2 is SASEGT. CDR3 size: 15 residues. The CDR3: CASSESLENTGELFF. As DNA, the CDR3 is TGTGCCAGCAGTGAAAGCTTAGAGAACACCGGGGAGCTGTTTTTT.

The V and J genes are TRBV10-3 and TRBJ2-5; tentative D call: TRBD2 (6 bases). V was clipped by 3 bases and J by 6 bases, with 20 bases between them. The CDR3 loop spans 16 amino acids. Germline CDR1 and CDR2: ENHRY and SYGVKD. The CDR3 region has the DNA TGTGCCATCAGTGAAGGAGGGGATCAAATCGTTAAGACCCAGTACTTC. Translating gives CAISEGGDQIVKTQYF.

In the case of this clone: One end of the junction varies from germline; a read error may be responsible. This chain uses TRBV18 with TRBJ2-3; 7 bases agree with TRBD1. The CDR3 totals 15 residues. Germline CDR1 reads KGHSH; CDR2 reads LQKENI. CDR3 bases: TGTGCCAGCCCACCCCCAACAGGGGGCACAGATACGCAGTATTTT. Protein: CASPPPTGGTDTQYF.

This chain uses TRBV9 with TRBJ2-3; maybe TRBD2 (6 bases). The ends were cut back, 3 bases at V and 4 bases at J, with 21 bases in the middle. Germline values: CDR1 SGDLS, CDR2 YYNGEE. CDR3 size: 17 residues. CDR3 bases: TGTGCCAGCAGCGCCCGGGACTTATATCCCAGGGCAGATACGCAGTATTTT. As protein: CASSARDLYPRADTQYF.

V gene TRBV25-1 combines with J gene TRBJ1-1, with D maybe TRBD1 (6 bases). Per germline, CDR1 MGHDK and CDR2 SYGVNS. The CDR3 totals 13 residues. V gave up 2 bases and J gave up 5 bases, with 9 bases separating them. CDR3 protein: CASSEDTGTEAFF. The CDR3 DNA follows: TGTGCCAGCAGTGAAGATACAGGGACTGAAGCTTTCTTT. The full variable domain, rest sourced from reference TRBV25-1 and TRBJ1-1, is EADIYQTPRYLVIGTGKKITLECSQTMGHDKMYWYQQDPGMELHLIHYSYGVNSTEKGDLSSESTVSRIRTEHFPLTLESARPSHTSQYLCASSEDTGTEAFFGQGTRLTVV.

V usage is TRBV27 and J usage is TRBJ2-1; D gene unclear. CDR1 is MNHEY and CDR2 is SMNVEV in the germline V gene (reference sequence). V was shortened by 1 base and J by 13 bases, with 20 bases between the two germline ends. This CDR3 has 15 residues. As DNA, the CDR3 is TGTGCCAGCAGTTTATTTGGACCTGGAACGCCCATCCAGTTCTTC. Its translation is CASSLFGPGTPIQFF.

This rearrangement joins TRBV9 to TRBJ2-7; 10 bases map to TRBD2. The CDR3 has 15 amino acids. V was clipped by 0 bases and J by 4 bases; unmatched bases: 4. The germline V gene has CDR1 SGDLS and CDR2 YYNGEE. This CDR3 reads CASSVESGRVYEQYF. The DNA for the CDR3 is TGTGCCAGCAGCGTAGAAAGCGGGAGGGTATACGAGCAGTACTTC.

The V and J genes are TRBV11-2 and TRBJ1-3; D perhaps matches TRBD1 (5 bases). The CDR3 consists of 14 residues. Germline assignment: CDR1 SGHAT and CDR2 FQNNGV. The V and J ends lost 7 bases and 9 bases respectively, with 19 bases between them. CDR3 sequence: CASTTGGSWTTIYF. The CDR3 DNA is TGTGCCAGCACCACCGGGGGGTCTTGGACCACCATATATTTT.

This chain joins TRBV5-4 and TRBJ2-1; 9 bases map to TRBD2. This CDR3 region has 13 residues. V shed 1 base, J shed 10 bases, and the junction held 3 bases outside the gene matches. Germline lookup yields CDR1 SGHNT and CDR2 YYREEE (reference sequence). The DNA for the CDR3 is TGTGCCAGCAGCTTGAGCGGGGGGTGGGAGCAGTTCTTC. Its protein product is CASSLSGGWEQFF.

The chain uses TRBV2 and TRBJ2-1; D gene uncertain. Trimming removed 3 bases at V and 4 bases at J, with 10 bases between. Germline assignment: CDR1 SNHLY and CDR2 FYNNEI. CDR3 length equals 14 residues. The CDR3 DNA is TGTGCCAGCAGTGACCCAACGCAATACAATGAGCAGTTCTTC. Translating it yields CASSDPTQYNEQFF.

This rearrangement joins TRBV5-5 to TRBJ2-7; D remains ambiguous. This CDR3 has 13 residues. V lost 4 bases and J 3 bases, leaving 11 bases between the germline ends. Germline values: CDR1 SGHKS, CDR2 YYEKEE (reference sequence). CDR3: CASSVVINYEQYF. The CDR3 region has the DNA TGTGCCAGCAGCGTCGTGATAAACTACGAGCAGTACTTC.

The V gene is TRBV5-1, the J gene TRBJ1-3; TRBD1 matches at 7 bases. The CDR3 runs 15 residues. The ends lost 6 bases at V and 2 bases at J; junction bases unmatched: 8. Germline CDR1 SGHRS, CDR2 YFSETQ. The CDR3 region is CASTLAGTAGNTIYF. The DNA of the CDR3 is TGCGCCAGCACCTTAGCCGGGACAGCTGGAAACACCATATATTTT.

In this sample, this clone turned up once. This chain links TRBV28 with TRBJ1-5; a possible D gene is TRBD1 (6 bases). The CDR3 sequence is 14 residues long. Germline loops: CDR1 MDHEN, CDR2 SYDVKM. The germline V and J ends were trimmed by 7 bases and 11 bases, with 21 bases remaining between them. This CDR3 reads CASTLPRGRLAQHF. In DNA, the CDR3 is TGTGCCAGCACCCTTCCGCGGGGGCGCTTGGCCCAGCATTTT.

V gene TRBV11-1 combines with J gene TRBJ2-7; D is possibly TRBD2 (6 bases). Germline CDR1 and CDR2: SGHAT and FQDESV (reference sequence). The CDR3 has 14 amino acids. The V end lost 1 base, the J end lost 13 bases, and 20 bases lay between the germline ends. The CDR3 loop is CASSLGARNGRIYF. CDR3 nucleotide sequence: TGTGCCAGCAGCTTAGGGGCTCGTAACGGGAGAATCTACTTC. The full variable domain, rest sourced from reference TRBV11-1 and TRBJ2-7, is EAEVAQSPRYKITEKSQAVAFWCDPISGHATLYWYRQILGQGPELLVQFQDESVVDDSQLPKDRFSAERLKGVDSTLKIQPAELGDSAMYLCASSLGARNGRIYFGPGTRLTVT.

This rearrangement joins TRBV29-1 to TRBJ2-7, with TRBD2 matching over 9 bases. V gave up 4 bases and J gave up 3 bases; unmatched junction bases: 7. The V gene's germline CDR1 is SQVTM and CDR2 ANQGSEA. The CDR3 contains 14 residues. Here the CDR3 reads CSVAGVAGDYEQYF. CDR3 coding DNA: TGCAGCGTTGCGGGAGTAGCGGGGGACTACGAGCAGTACTTC.

The chain uses TRBV29-1 and TRBJ1-2; D gene uncertain. V shed 5 bases and J shed 8 bases, with 12 bases lying between them. CDR3 length: 11 amino acids. Per germline, CDR1 SQVTM and CDR2 ANQGSEA. The DNA of the CDR3 is TGCAGCGTTACAGACCCGGGAGGCTACACCTTC. It codes for CSVTDPGGYTF.

This clone appeared a few times. This chain connects TRBV5-4 to TRBJ1-5, with D perhaps TRBD1 (5 bases). Germline V gene lookup returns CDR1 SGHNT and CDR2 YYREEE (reference sequence). Trimming left V 3 bases short and J 4 bases short, with 14 bases between. CDR3 size: 15 residues. The CDR3 protein is CASSWEGLLNQPQHF. The CDR3 nucleotides read TGTGCCAGCAGCTGGGAGGGACTGTTGAATCAGCCCCAGCATTTT.

The chain uses TRBV9 and TRBJ2-1; weak D call: TRBD2 (6 bases). Trimming pared 5 bases from V and 6 bases from J, leaving 15 bases between. This CDR3 has 14 residues. CDR1 and CDR2 (germline): SGDLS, YYNGEE. CDR3 protein: CASSLRLGGNEQFF. DNA of the CDR3: TGTGCCAGCAGTCTACGGTTGGGGGGCAATGAGCAGTTCTTC.